This TCR beta chain was recovered during a study of T cells after yellow fever vaccination. General study results and limits: One caveat is that FACS-sorted repertoires could contain abundant clonotypes contaminating from the bulk population. The appearance of a small share of clonotypes in both CD4 and CD8 compartments was observed.

TCRdb re-called the 5' RACE reads through MiXCR, storing one row per CDR3 protein. Here the sample spans 250,000 to 350,000 distinct CDR3 sequences, around 4.4% being singletons. V lost 0 bases and J lost 3, with 14 bases in between. Germline V gene lookup returns CDR1 LGHNA and CDR2 YNFKEQ. This CDR3 contains 16 residues. Turning to this clonotype: The antigen remains undetermined.

The sequencing here drew on PBMCs, taken 15 days after the yellow fever booster vaccination. This sequence joins TRBV4-2 and TRBJ1-2; D gene ambiguous. The sequence was obtained from a man between 18 and 29 years old who received the YFV17D yellow fever vaccine. Here the CDR3 reads CASSQDRRAEDYGYTF. In DNA form, the CDR3 reads TGTGCCAGCAGCCAAGATCGAAGGGCGGAGGACTATGGCTACACCTTC.